The 31 T cell receptor beta chains presented below share a single source sample, sequenced in a study of T-cell reconstitution after alpha-beta-depleted transplantation in children. Unique molecular identifiers featured in how the TCRbeta library was prepared. TCRdb fed the PCR reads into MiXCR, producing one record per CDR3 protein. This table holds approximately 1,000,000 distinct CDR3 sequences, roughly 29% found once. The sequenced sample was PBMCs, mostly from graft donor cells, obtained 360 days after TCRalphabeta/CD19-depleted stem cell transplant. The receptors originated from a boy under three years old who had a stem cell transplant for SCID, so the T cells may come from the graft donor.

The sample holds many counts of this clonotype. The rearrangement links TRBV28 to TRBJ2-5, with 7 bases lining up with TRBD1. Germline CDR1 and CDR2: MDHEN and SYDVKM. The CDR3 has 14 residues. Germline trimming cut 4 bases from V and 5 bases from J; bases unmatched to any gene: 7. The CDR3: CASSSDRVRETQYF. CDR3 DNA sequence: TGTGCCAGCAGTTCCGACAGGGTGAGGGAGACCCAGTACTTC.

The chain joins TRBV12-3 or TRBV12-4 to TRBJ1-2; weak D call: TRBD1 (6 bases). The CDR3 is made up of 12 amino acids. V was clipped by 6 bases and J by 4 bases, with 9 bases between them. In DNA form, the CDR3 reads TGTGCCAGCAGCACAGGGTTCTATGGCTACACCTTC. Encoded protein: CASSTGFYGYTF.

This clonotype has only a few counts. V is TRBV28 and J is TRBJ2-7; 8 positions match TRBD1. Germline CDR1 MDHEN, CDR2 SYDVKM. Unmatched junction bases numbered 15, after V lost 7 bases and J lost 7 bases. The CDR3 covers 15 residues. The CDR3 coding sequence is TGTGCCAGCAACCCACAGGGGGATATCCTACTGGAGCAGTACTTC. Translated, it gives CASNPQGDILLEQYF.

V usage is TRBV20-1 and J usage is TRBJ1-5; D gene ambiguous. The CDR3 spans 14 residues. Deletions cut 7 bases from V and 0 bases from J, with 13 bases between. From germline, CDR1 is DFQATT and CDR2 SNEGSKA (reference sequence). The CDR3 sequence is CSGTPGNSNQPQHF. The CDR3 bases are TGCAGTGGGACCCCGGGGAATAGCAATCAGCCCCAGCATTTT.

V usage is TRBV10-3 and J usage is TRBJ2-7; TRBD1 matches at 10 bases. V shed 2 bases and J 1 base; nucleotides not matched to a gene: 8. The CDR3 is 17 residues long. CDR1 and CDR2 (germline): ENHRY, SYGVKD. The CDR3 coding sequence is TGTGCCATCAGTGAGGCCTCGGGACAGGGGTGGTCCTACGAGCAGTACTTC. It translates to CAISEASGQGWSYEQYF.

CDR3: CASSQDSGQGKTGELFF. CDR3 nucleotides: TGTGCCAGCAGCCAAGATTCTGGACAGGGGAAGACCGGGGAGCTGTTTTTT. The chain combines TRBV4-2 with TRBJ2-2; 9 bases are a match to TRBD1. Trimming took 0 bases from V and 5 from J; bases not matched to a gene: 7. CDR3 length: 17 residues. CDR1 and CDR2 (germline): LGHNA, YNFKEQ.

This clonotype showed up just a few times. The V gene is TRBV9, the J gene TRBJ2-3, with TRBD2 identical over 8 bases. Germline trimming cut 0 bases from V and 0 bases from J; bases unmatched to any gene: 3. From germline, CDR1 is SGDLS and CDR2 YYNGEE. CDR3 size: 16 residues. The CDR3, as DNA: TGTGCCAGCAGCGTAGATCGCGGGGGGAGCACAGATACGCAGTATTTT. This sequence encodes CASSVDRGGSTDTQYF.

The chain uses TRBV27 and TRBJ2-3; 9 bases match TRBD1. The CDR3 runs 14 residues. Germline lookup yields CDR1 MNHEY and CDR2 SMNVEV (reference sequence). The ends lost 5 bases at V and 4 bases at J; junction bases unmatched: 4. DNA for the CDR3: TGTGCCAGCAGTCTTGACAGGGGGTCAGATACGCAGTATTTT. This sequence encodes CASSLDRGSDTQYF.

This clonotype was counted only a few times. The rearrangement uses TRBV15 and TRBJ2-2; D not resolved. Trimming took off 5 bases at V and 6 bases at J, with 7 bases between the two ends. CDR1 is LNHNV, CDR2 YYDKDF, per germline (reference sequence). This CDR3 contains 12 residues. The DNA of the CDR3 is TGTGCCACCAGCGGTGGTGCCGGGGAGCTGTTTTTT. Encoded protein: CATSGGAGELFF.

The V call is TRBV12-3 or TRBV12-4, the J call TRBJ2-1; either TRBD1 or TRBD2 may supply D (5 bases each). The CDR3 has 12 residues. V lost 2 bases and J lost 9, with 8 bases in between. CDR3 in DNA: TGTGCCAGCAGTTTAAGGGACCCTGAGCAGTTCTTC. This encodes CASSLRDPEQFF.

The chain is built from TRBV28 and TRBJ2-1; 8 bases agree with TRBD1. V shed 3 bases and J 11 bases; nucleotides not matched to a gene: 15. This CDR3 contains 16 residues. Germline CDR1 reads MDHEN; CDR2 reads SYDVKM. CDR3 coding DNA: TGTGCCAGCAGTTTGTGGGGACAGGAAGCCTCATACAAGCAGTTCTTC. Protein: CASSLWGQEASYKQFF.

There are many counts of this clonotype. This sequence joins TRBV5-1 and TRBJ2-1; weak D call: TRBD1 (6 bases). CDR1 SGHRS and CDR2 YFSETQ come from the germline V gene. V lost 3 bases to trimming and J lost 0 bases, with 10 bases between them. CDR3 size: 15 residues. In DNA form, the CDR3 reads TGCGCCAGCAGCTCGGACAGCAACTCCTACAATGAGCAGTTCTTC. It specifies CASSSDSNSYNEQFF.

This clonotype was observed a handful of times. The CDR3 bases are TGTGCCTTAAGGGGGCGTGAGACCTATGGCTACACCTTC. It specifies CALRGRETYGYTF. This chain joins TRBV10-3 and TRBJ1-2; TRBD1 matches 7 bases. Per germline, CDR1 ENHRY and CDR2 SYGVKD. The CDR3 is made up of 13 amino acids. J was trimmed by 4 bases and V by 11 bases; bases with no gene match: 10.

This clonotype has only one observation. This rearrangement joins TRBV10-3 to TRBJ2-7, with D perhaps matching TRBD1 (6 bases). Germline V gene data show CDR1 as ENHRY and CDR2 as SYGVKD. The germline V and J ends were trimmed by 3 bases and 7 bases, with 13 bases remaining between them. This CDR3 spans 13 amino acids. CDR3: CAISEQGWGEQYF. The CDR3 coding sequence is TGTGCCATCAGTGAACAGGGTTGGGGGGAGCAGTACTTC.

The sample holds a few counts of this clonotype. The chain recombines TRBV4-1 with TRBJ2-7; TRBD2 agrees at 10 bases. The J segment lost 6 bases and the V segment lost 3 bases, leaving 8 bases of the junction unmatched. The CDR3 has 15 amino acids. Germline values: CDR1 MGHRA, CDR2 YSYEKL. As DNA, the CDR3 is TGCGCCAGCAGCCAGATCCCGGGACTAGCGACCGAGCAGTACTTC. Its translation: CASSQIPGLATEQYF.

This clonotype showed up just a few times. The chain joins TRBV29-1 to TRBJ1-1; 7 bases map to TRBD1. The germline CDR1 and CDR2 sequences are SQVTM and ANQGSEA. After removal of 2 bases from V and 0 bases from J, the junction contained 3 bases not matched to a gene. This CDR3 has 14 amino acids. As DNA, the CDR3 is TGCAGCGTTGAACCGGGACAGATGAACACTGAAGCTTTCTTT. Encoded protein: CSVEPGQMNTEAFF.

This rearrangement joins TRBV7-2 to TRBJ2-3; no clear D gene. CDR1 is SGHTA and CDR2 is FQGNSA in the germline V gene. V was pared by 2 bases and J by 1 base, with 16 bases between. The CDR3 is 17 residues long. The CDR3 sequence: CASSLLASSTGTDTQYF. CDR3 nucleotides: TGTGCCAGCAGCTTACTCGCATCCTCGACTGGCACAGATACGCAGTATTTT.

This chain joins TRBV5-1 and TRBJ2-2; 9 positions match TRBD1. J gave up 5 bases and V 4 bases, and 6 bases lay outside the gene matches. CDR1 is SGHRS, CDR2 YFSETQ, per germline. This CDR3 region has 15 residues. The CDR3 sequence is CASSGRDRATGELFF. The DNA for the CDR3 is TGCGCCAGCAGCGGCCGGGACAGGGCGACCGGGGAGCTGTTTTTT.

This clonotype was detected only a few times. The rearrangement links TRBV28 to TRBJ2-7, with D possibly called TRBD1 or TRBD2 (5 bases each). This CDR3 is 15 amino acids long. Germline CDR1 reads MDHEN; CDR2 reads SYDVKM. Trimming left V 6 bases short and J 1 base short, with 16 bases between. CDR3 DNA: TGTGCCAGCAGCTACTCCGGGACGTTATCCTACGAGCAGTACTTC. Translating gives CASSYSGTLSYEQYF.

This clonotype occurred once. The rearrangement links TRBV6-2 or TRBV6-3 to TRBJ2-7; D might be TRBD1 (6 bases). Germline loops: CDR1 MNHEY, CDR2 SVGEGT. V was cut by 6 bases and J by 3 bases, with 18 bases left in between. This CDR3 has 15 amino acids. The DNA of the CDR3 is TGTGCCAGCAGGGACGCGGAACAGGGATTCTACGAGCAGTACTTC. It specifies CASRDAEQGFYEQYF.

The V gene is TRBV10-3, the J gene TRBJ2-7; 7 bases map to TRBD1. This CDR3 comprises 18 residues. The junction had 17 bases not matched to a gene; V was cut back by 2 bases and J by 4 bases. The germline gives CDR1 ENHRY, CDR2 SYGVKD. CDR3 sequence: CAISEALIQGQFWYEQYF. CDR3 in DNA: TGTGCCATCAGTGAGGCTCTAATACAGGGGCAATTTTGGTACGAGCAGTACTTC.

This clonotype was picked up a small number of times. V gene TRBV10-3 combines with J gene TRBJ1-6, with 8 bases lining up with TRBD1. Per germline, CDR1 ENHRY and CDR2 SYGVKD. J gave up 2 bases and V 4 bases, and 13 bases lay outside the gene matches. This CDR3 comprises 19 residues. The CDR3 DNA sequence: TGTGCCATCAGTGGCGGAGGTTTCGGGACAGGACCCTATAATTCACCCCTCCACTTT. Residues: CAISGGGFGTGPYNSPLHF.

The rearrangement joins TRBV5-1 to TRBJ1-1, with D maybe TRBD1 (6 bases). The CDR3 loop spans 16 amino acids. Germline V gene sequence: CDR1 SGHRS, CDR2 YFSETQ. Trimming took 0 bases from V and 1 from J, leaving 13 bases between them. The CDR3 loop reads CASSLGGQEKNTEAFF. The CDR3 DNA reads as TGCGCCAGCAGCTTGGGGGGACAAGAAAAGAACACTGAAGCTTTCTTT. Supplemented by reference TRBV5-1 and TRBJ1-1, the full variable domain reads KAGVTQTPRYLIKTRGQQVTLSCSPISGHRSVSWYQQTPGQGLQFLFEYFSETQRNKGNFPGRFSGRQFSNSRSEMNVSTLELGDSALYLCASSLGGQEKNTEAFFGQGTRLTVV.

This clonotype came up a few times. This rearrangement joins TRBV29-1 to TRBJ2-3; 10 bases line up with TRBD1. V gave up 3 bases and J gave up 4 bases; unmatched junction bases: 4. Germline V gene data show CDR1 as SQVTM and CDR2 as ANQGSEA. The length of the CDR3 is 14 residues. CDR3 region: CSVEGDRGPDTQYF. CDR3 in DNA: TGCAGCGTTGAGGGGGACAGGGGCCCAGATACGCAGTATTTT.

This clonotype was observed a handful of times. This chain links TRBV2 with TRBJ2-1; 16 nucleotides align to TRBD2. The trim removed 6 bases at V and 0 bases at J, leaving 5 bases unmatched. Germline V gene lookup returns CDR1 SNHLY and CDR2 FYNNEI. This CDR3 comprises 18 residues. CDR3 sequence (DNA): TGTGCCAGCAGAGGGACTAGCGGGGGGGCCTCCTCCTACAATGAGCAGTTCTTC. The encoded protein is CASRGTSGGASSYNEQFF. The whole variable domain, filled in from reference TRBV2 and TRBJ2-1, reads EPEVTQTPSHQVTQMGQEVILRCVPISNHLYFYWYRQILGQKVEFLVSFYNNEISEKSEIFDDQFSVERPDGSNFTLKIRSTKLEDSAMYFCASRGTSGGASSYNEQFFGPGTRLTVL.

About this clonotype itself: A read error may produce the germline difference seen at one junction end. V gene TRBV20-1 combines with J gene TRBJ2-3, with TRBD2 identical over 7 bases. The CDR3 is 16 residues long. Per germline, CDR1 DFQATT and CDR2 SNEGSKA (reference sequence). The CDR3 spells CSARDYLTSMADTLYF. The DNA for the CDR3 is TGCAGTGCTAGAGATTACCTGACTAGCATGGCGGATACGCTGTATTTT.

The rearrangement uses TRBV6-5 and TRBJ2-2; no firm D call. CDR1 is MNHEY and CDR2 is SVGAGI in the germline V gene. Deletions cut 4 bases from V and 0 bases from J, with 9 bases between. The CDR3 runs 15 residues. DNA for the CDR3: TGTGCCAGCAGTTTATATGAGACGAACACCGGGGAGCTGTTTTTT. Its protein is CASSLYETNTGELFF.

The chain has TRBV4-1 and TRBJ2-7, with a weak D call TRBD2 (6 bases). Per the germline V gene, CDR1 is MGHRA and CDR2 is YSYEKL. V shed 3 bases and J shed 4 bases, with 22 bases lying between them. The CDR3 is made up of 17 amino acids. The CDR3 DNA follows: TGCGCCAGCAGCCAGACCACAGGCCTTTGGGGGGAATACGAGCAGTACTTC. This encodes CASSQTTGLWGEYEQYF.

The V and J genes are TRBV4-1 and TRBJ2-1, with 8 positions matching TRBD1. Germline V gene data show CDR1 as MGHRA and CDR2 as YSYEKL. Trimming removed 4 bases from V and 7 bases from J; junction bases left unmatched: 15. The CDR3 has 17 residues. CDR3 region: CASSPRKNGQGTNEQFF. CDR3 nucleotide sequence: TGCGCCAGCAGCCCTAGGAAGAATGGACAGGGAACAAATGAGCAGTTCTTC.

V usage is TRBV20-1 and J usage is TRBJ2-2, with 8 bases matching TRBD1. This CDR3 has 16 residues. With 4 bases clipped from V and 2 bases from J, the junction kept 9 bases outside the gene matches. Germline V gene lookup returns CDR1 DFQATT and CDR2 SNEGSKA (reference sequence). The CDR3 DNA is TGCAGTGCTATGAGGGGGACAGGATTTAACACCGGGGAGCTGTTTTTT. This codes for CSAMRGTGFNTGELFF.

The sample holds a few counts of this clonotype. The chain joins TRBV29-1 to TRBJ2-1; D may correspond to TRBD1 or TRBD2 (5 bases each). Germline values: CDR1 SQVTM, CDR2 ANQGSEA. This CDR3 has 14 amino acids. Between the trimmed V and J ends, which lost 6 bases and 2 bases, there was a span of 14 bases. As DNA, the CDR3 is TGCAGCGTGGGAGCCAGAGGGGCCTACAATGAGCAGTTCTTC. It codes for CSVGARGAYNEQFF.